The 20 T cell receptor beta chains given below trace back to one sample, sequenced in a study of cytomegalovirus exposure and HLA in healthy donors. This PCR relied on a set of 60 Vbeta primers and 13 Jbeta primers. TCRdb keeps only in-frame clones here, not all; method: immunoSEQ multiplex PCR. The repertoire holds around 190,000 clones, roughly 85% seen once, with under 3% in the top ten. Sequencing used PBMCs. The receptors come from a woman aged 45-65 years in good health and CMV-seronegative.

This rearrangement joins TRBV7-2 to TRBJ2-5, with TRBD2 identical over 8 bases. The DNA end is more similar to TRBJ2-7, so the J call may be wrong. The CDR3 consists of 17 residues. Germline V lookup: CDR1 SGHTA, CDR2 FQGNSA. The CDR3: CASSLAIRLATAYEQYF. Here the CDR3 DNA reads TGTGCCAGCAGCTTAGCGATAAGACTAGCGACTGCCTACGAGCAGTACTTC.

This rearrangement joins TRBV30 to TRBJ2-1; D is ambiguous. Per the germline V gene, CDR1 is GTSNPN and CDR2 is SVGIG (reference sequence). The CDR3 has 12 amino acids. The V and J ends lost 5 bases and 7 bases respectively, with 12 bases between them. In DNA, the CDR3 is TGTGCCTGGGGGCCCAGGTCAAATGAGCAGTTCTTC. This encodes CAWGPRSNEQFF.

For the CDR3, the DNA is TGTGCCTGGAGTGTCAACCGTAGGGGTTCCTACAATGAGCAGTTCTTC. Translation: CAWSVNRRGSYNEQFF. This chain connects TRBV30 to TRBJ2-1; tentative D call: TRBD1 (5 bases). Germline V CDR1 and CDR2: GTSNPN, SVGIG (reference sequence). This CDR3 comprises 16 residues. Trimming took 0 bases from V and 1 from J, leaving 13 bases between them. Drawing the rest from reference TRBV30 and TRBJ2-1, the complete variable domain is SQTIHQWPATLVQPVGSPLSLECTVEGTSNPNLYWYRQAAGRGLQLLFYSVGIGQISSEVPQNLSASRPQDRQFILSSKKLLLSDSGFYLCAWSVNRRGSYNEQFFGPGTRLTVL.

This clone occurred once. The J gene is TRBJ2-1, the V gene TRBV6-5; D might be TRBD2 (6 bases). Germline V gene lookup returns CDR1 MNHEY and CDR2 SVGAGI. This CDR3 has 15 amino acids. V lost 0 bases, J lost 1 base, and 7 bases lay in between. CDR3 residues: CASSYSSGSYNEQFF. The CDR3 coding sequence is TGTGCCAGCAGTTACTCGAGCGGGTCCTACAATGAGCAGTTCTTC.

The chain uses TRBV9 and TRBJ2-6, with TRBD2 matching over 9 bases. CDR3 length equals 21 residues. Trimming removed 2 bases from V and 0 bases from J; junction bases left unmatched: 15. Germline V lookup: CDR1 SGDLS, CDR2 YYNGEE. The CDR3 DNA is TGTGCCAGCAGCGTTATAACCGAGGGACTAGCCATAACCTCTGGGGCCAACGTCCTGACTTTC. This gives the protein CASSVITEGLAITSGANVLTF.

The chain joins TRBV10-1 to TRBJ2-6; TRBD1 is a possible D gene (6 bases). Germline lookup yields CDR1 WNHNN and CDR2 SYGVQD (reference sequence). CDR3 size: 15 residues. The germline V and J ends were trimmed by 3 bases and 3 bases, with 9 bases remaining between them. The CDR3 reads CASSDGGGGANVLTF. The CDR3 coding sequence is TGCGCCAGCAGTGATGGGGGCGGTGGGGCCAACGTCCTGACTTTC.

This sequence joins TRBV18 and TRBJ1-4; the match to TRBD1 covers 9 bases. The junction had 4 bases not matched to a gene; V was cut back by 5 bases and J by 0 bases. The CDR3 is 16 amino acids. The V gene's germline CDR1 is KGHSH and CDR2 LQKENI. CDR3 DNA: TGTGCCAGCTCAGCACAGGGGGCTGCAACTAATGAAAAACTGTTTTTT. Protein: CASSAQGAATNEKLFF.

The CDR3 spells CASSVSSYGTETQYF. As DNA, the CDR3 is TGTGCCAGCAGCGTATCATCCTACGGGACTGAGACCCAGTACTTC. V and J are TRBV9 and TRBJ2-5; possible D gene TRBD2, 6 bases. The ends were cut back, 1 base at V and 5 bases at J, with 15 bases in the middle. The germline V gene encodes CDR1 SGDLS and CDR2 YYNGEE. The CDR3 totals 15 residues.

The CDR3 here is CASSYVPSGSSGELFF. The CDR3 DNA reads TGTGCCAGCAGTTACGTCCCTAGCGGGTCTTCCGGGGAGCTGTTTTTT. The rearrangement links TRBV28 to TRBJ2-2, with 8 bases identical to TRBD2. The CDR3 totals 16 residues. CDR1 is MDHEN, CDR2 SYDVKM, per germline. Losses at the gene ends were 4 bases for V and 6 bases for J; bases not matched to a gene: 10.

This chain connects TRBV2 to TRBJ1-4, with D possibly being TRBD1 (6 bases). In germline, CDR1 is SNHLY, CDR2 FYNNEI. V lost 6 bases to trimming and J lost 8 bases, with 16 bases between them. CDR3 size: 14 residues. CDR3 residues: CASRQGIIREKLFF. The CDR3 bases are TGTGCCAGCAGACAGGGTATAATACGGGAAAAACTGTTTTTT.

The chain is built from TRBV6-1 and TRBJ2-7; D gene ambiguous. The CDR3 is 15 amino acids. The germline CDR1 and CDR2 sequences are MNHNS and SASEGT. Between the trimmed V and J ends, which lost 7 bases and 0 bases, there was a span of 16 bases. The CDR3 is CASTYSAGSSYEQYF. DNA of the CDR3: TGTGCCAGCACGTATTCGGCAGGCAGCTCCTACGAGCAGTACTTC.

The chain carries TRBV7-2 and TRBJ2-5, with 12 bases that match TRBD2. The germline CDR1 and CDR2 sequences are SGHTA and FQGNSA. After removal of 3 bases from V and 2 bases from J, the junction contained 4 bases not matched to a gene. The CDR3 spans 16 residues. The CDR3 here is CASSLGTSGGQETQYF. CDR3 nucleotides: TGTGCCAGCAGCTTGGGCACTAGCGGGGGGCAAGAGACCCAGTACTTC.

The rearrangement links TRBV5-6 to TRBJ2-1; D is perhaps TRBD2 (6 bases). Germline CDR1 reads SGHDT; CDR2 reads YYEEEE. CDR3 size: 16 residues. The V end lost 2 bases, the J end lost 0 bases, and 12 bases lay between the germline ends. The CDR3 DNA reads TGTGCCAGCAGCTTAACCCCGGGACTCTCCTACAATGAGCAGTTCTTC. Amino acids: CASSLTPGLSYNEQFF.

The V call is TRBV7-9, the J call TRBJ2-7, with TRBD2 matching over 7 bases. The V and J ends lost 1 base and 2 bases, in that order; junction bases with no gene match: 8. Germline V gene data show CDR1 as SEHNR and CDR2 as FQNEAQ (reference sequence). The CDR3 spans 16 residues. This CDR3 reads CASSLVPSGETYEQYF. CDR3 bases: TGTGCCAGCAGCTTAGTTCCCAGCGGGGAAACCTACGAGCAGTACTTC.

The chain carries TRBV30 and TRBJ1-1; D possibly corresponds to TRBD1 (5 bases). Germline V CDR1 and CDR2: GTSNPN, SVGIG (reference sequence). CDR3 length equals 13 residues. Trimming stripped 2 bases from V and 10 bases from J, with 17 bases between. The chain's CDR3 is CAWSPISGGRAFF. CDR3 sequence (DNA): TGTGCCTGGAGTCCAATCTCCGGGGGGAGAGCTTTCTTT.

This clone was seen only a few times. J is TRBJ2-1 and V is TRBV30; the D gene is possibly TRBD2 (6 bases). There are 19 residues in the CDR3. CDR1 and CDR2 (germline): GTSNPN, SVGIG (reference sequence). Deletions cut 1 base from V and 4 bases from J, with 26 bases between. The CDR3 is CAWSGVAGLAIRAYNEQFF. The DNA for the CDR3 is TGTGCCTGGAGTGGGGTTGCGGGTCTAGCGATACGAGCTTACAATGAGCAGTTCTTC.

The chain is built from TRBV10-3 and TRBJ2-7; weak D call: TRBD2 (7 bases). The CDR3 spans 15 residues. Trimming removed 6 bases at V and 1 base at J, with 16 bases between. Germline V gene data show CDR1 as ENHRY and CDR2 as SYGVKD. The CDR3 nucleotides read TGTGCCATCAGCGACCTGGGGGGGGCGTCCTACGAGCAGTACTTC. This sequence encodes CAISDLGGASYEQYF.

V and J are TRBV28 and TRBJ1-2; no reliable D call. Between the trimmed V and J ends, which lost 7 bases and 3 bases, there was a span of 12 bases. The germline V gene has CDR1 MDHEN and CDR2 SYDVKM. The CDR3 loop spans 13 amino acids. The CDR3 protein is CASTTVVDYGYTF. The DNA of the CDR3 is TGTGCCAGCACCACAGTCGTAGACTATGGCTACACCTTC.

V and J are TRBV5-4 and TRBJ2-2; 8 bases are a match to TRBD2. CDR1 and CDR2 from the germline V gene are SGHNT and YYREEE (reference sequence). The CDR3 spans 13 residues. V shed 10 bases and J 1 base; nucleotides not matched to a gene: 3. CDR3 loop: CALGGENTGELFF. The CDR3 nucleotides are TGTGCCCTCGGGGGGGAGAACACCGGGGAGCTGTTTTTT. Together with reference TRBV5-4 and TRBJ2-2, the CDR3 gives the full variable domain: ETGVTQSPTHLIKTRGQQVTLRCSSQSGHNTVSWYQQALGQGPQFIFQYYREEENGRGNFPPRFSGLQFPNYSSELNVNALELDDSALYLCALGGENTGELFFGEGSRLTVL.

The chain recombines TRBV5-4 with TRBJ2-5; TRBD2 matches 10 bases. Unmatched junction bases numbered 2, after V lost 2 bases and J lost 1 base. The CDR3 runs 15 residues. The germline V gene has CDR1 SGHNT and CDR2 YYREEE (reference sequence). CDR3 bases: TGTGCCAGCAGCTTCGTAGCGGGAGGCCAAGAGACCCAGTACTTC. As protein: CASSFVAGGQETQYF.